The clone carrying this T cell receptor (beta chain) was detected only a few times. Germline-derived CDR1 and CDR2 are MNHNS and SASEGT. Between the trimmed V and J ends, which lost 6 bases and 6 bases, there was a span of 20 bases. This CDR3 contains 15 residues. These data belong to a study of T cell changes during pregnancy in multiple sclerosis. Assay: immunoSEQ multiplex PCR; the TCRdb copy retains only in-frame clones and omits some. The table includes over 65,000 clones, roughly nine tenths detected once. J is TRBJ1-1 and V is TRBV6-1; D may be TRBD1 (6 bases). This clonotype originated in a female donor with multiple sclerosis, enrolled in a pregnancy study. This specimen consisted of peripheral blood, obtained in the first trimester of pregnancy. The CDR3 sequence: CASSGERTGRPEAFF. The DNA of the CDR3 is TGTGCCAGCAGCGGGGAGAGAACAGGGCGGCCTGAAGCTTTCTTT.